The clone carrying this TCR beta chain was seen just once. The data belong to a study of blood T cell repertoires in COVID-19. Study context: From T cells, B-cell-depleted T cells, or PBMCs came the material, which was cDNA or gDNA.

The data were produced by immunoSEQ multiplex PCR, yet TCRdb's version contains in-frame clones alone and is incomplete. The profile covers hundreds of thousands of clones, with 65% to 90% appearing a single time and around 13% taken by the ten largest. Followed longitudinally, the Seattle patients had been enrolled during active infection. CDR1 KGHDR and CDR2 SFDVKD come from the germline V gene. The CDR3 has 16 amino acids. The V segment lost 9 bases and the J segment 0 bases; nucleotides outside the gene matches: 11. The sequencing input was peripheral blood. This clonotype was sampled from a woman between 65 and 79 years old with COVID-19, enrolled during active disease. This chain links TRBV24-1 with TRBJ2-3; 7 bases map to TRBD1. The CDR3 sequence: CATGSRQGSSTDTQYF. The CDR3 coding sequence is TGTGCCACCGGGTCAAGACAGGGCTCGAGCACAGATACGCAGTATTTT.